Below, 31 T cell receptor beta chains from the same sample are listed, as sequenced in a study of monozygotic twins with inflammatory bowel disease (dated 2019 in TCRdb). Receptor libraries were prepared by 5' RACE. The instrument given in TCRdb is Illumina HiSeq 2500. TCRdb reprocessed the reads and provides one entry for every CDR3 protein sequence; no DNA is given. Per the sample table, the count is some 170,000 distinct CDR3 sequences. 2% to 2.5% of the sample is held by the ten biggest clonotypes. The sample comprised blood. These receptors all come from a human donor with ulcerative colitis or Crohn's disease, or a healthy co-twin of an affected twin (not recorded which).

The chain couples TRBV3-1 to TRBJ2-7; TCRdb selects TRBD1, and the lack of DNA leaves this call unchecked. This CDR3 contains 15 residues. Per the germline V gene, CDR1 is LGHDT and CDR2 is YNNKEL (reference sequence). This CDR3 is CASSQDMDRAHEQYF.

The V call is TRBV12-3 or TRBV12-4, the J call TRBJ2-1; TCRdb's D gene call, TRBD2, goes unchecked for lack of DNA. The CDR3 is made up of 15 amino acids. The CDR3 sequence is CASSFGRANYNEQFF.

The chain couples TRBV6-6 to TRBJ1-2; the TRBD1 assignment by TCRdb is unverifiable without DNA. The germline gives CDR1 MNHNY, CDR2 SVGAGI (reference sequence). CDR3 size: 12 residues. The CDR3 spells CASSPLLVGYTF.

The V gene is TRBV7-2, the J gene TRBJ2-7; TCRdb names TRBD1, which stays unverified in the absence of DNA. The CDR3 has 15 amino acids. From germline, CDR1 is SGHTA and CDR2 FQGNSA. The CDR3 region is CASSLAGGSDYEQYF. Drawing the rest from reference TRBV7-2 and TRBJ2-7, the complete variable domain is GAGVSQSPSNKVTEKGKDVELRCDPISGHTALYWYRQSLGQGLEFLIYFQGNSAPDKSGLPSDRFSAERTGGSVSTLTIQRTQQEDSAVYLCASSLAGGSDYEQYFGPGTRLTVT.

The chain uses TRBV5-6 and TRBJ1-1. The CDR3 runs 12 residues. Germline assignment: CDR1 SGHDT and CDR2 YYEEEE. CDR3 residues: CASSPAGGEAFF.

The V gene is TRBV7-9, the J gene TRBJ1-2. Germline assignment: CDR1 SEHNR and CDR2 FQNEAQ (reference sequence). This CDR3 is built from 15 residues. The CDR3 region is CASTLKGLGTYGYTF.

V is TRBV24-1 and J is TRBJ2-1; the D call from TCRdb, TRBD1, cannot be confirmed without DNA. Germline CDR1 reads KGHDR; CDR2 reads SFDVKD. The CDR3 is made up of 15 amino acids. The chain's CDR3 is CATRGGSGPPNEQFF.

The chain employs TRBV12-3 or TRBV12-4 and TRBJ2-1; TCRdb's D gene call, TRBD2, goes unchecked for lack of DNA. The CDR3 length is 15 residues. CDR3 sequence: CASPTPGNYYNEQFF.

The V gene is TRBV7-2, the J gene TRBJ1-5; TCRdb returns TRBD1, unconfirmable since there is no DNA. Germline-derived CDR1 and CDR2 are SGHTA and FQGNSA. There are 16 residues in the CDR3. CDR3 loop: CASSLGGAQGNQPQHF.

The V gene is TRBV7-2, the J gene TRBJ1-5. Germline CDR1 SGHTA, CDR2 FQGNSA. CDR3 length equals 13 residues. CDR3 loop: CASSFSTNQPQHF.

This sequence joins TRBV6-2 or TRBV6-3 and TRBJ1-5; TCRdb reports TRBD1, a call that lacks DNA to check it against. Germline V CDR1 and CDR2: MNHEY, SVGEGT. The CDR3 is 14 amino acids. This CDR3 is CASSYSQGEQPQHF.

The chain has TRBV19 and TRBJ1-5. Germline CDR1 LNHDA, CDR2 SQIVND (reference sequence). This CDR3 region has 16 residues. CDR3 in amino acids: CASSIPRGYSNQPQHF.

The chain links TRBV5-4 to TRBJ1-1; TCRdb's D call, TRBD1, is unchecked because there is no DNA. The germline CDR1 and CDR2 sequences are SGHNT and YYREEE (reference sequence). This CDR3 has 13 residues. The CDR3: CASRRDRVTEAFF.

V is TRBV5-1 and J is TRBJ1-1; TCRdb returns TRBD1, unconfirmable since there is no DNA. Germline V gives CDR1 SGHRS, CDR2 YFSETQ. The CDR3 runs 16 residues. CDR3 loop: CASSYPQGADEAEAFF.

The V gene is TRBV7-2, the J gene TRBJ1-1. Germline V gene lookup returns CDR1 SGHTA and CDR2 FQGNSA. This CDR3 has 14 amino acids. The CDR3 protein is CASSLDVANTEAFF.

CDR3 region: CAYKGTGEAFF. The V gene is TRBV25-1, the J gene TRBJ1-1; TCRdb indicates TRBD1, and absent DNA this call remains unverified. The CDR3 is 11 residues long. Germline values: CDR1 MGHDK, CDR2 SYGVNS.

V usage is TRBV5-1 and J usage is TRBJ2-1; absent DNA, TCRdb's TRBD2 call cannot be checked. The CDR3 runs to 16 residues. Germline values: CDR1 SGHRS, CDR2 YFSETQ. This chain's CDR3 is CASSLGASGRGNEQFF.

CDR3 region: CASSENTYNEQFF. The chain joins TRBV2 to TRBJ2-1. The CDR3 length is 13 residues. The germline CDR1 and CDR2 sequences are SNHLY and FYNNEI. The whole variable domain, remainder taken from reference TRBV2 and TRBJ2-1, is EPEVTQTPSHQVTQMGQEVILRCVPISNHLYFYWYRQILGQKVEFLVSFYNNEISEKSEIFDDQFSVERPDGSNFTLKIRSTKLEDSAMYFCASSENTYNEQFFGPGTRLTVL.

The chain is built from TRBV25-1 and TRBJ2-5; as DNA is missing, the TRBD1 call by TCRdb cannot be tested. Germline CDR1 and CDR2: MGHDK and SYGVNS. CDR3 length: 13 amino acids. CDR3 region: CASSRFPFETQYF. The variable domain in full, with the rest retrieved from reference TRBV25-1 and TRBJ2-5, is EADIYQTPRYLVIGTGKKITLECSQTMGHDKMYWYQQDPGMELHLIHYSYGVNSTEKGDLSSESTVSRIRTEHFPLTLESARPSHTSQYLCASSRFPFETQYFGPGTRLLVL.

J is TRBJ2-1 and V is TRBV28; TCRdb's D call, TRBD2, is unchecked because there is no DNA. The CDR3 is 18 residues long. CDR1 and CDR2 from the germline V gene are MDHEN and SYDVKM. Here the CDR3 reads CATLSPASDRSSYNEQFF.

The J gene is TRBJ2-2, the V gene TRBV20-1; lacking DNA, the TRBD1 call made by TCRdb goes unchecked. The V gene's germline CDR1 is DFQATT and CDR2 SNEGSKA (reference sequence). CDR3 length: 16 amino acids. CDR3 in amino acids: CSAQRAGGIDTGELFF.

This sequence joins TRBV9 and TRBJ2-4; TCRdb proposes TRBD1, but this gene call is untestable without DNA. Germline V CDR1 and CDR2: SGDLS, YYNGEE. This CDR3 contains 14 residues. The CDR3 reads CASSATGNQNIQYF.

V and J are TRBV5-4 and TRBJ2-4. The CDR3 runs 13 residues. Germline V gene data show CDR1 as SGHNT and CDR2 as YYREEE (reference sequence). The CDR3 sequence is CASSFGSLNIQYF.

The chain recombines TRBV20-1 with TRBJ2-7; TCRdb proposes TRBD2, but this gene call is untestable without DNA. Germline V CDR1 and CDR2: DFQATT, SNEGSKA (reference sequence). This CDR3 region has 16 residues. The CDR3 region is CSAPLGLAGSDYEQYF.

This CDR3 is CASSFGTGIYNEQFF. The V gene is TRBV7-9, the J gene TRBJ2-1; without DNA, the TCRdb call of TRBD1 cannot be checked. Germline V gene sequence: CDR1 SEHNR, CDR2 FQNEAQ (reference sequence). The CDR3 is made up of 15 amino acids.

The CDR3 reads CASSLALAGGISSYNEQFF. The rearrangement joins TRBV6-1 to TRBJ2-1; TCRdb picks TRBD2, but there is no DNA to check that call. There are 19 residues in the CDR3. Germline V gene data show CDR1 as MNHNS and CDR2 as SASEGT.

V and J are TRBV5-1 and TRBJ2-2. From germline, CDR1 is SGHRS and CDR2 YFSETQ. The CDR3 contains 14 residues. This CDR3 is CASSLVQSTGELFF.

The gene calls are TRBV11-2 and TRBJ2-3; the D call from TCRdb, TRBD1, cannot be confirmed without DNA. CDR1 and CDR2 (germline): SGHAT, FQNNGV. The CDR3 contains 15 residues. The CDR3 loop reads CASSLVGREADTQYF.

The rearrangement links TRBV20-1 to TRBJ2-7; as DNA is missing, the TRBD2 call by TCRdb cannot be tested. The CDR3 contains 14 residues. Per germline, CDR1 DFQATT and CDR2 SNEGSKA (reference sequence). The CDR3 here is CSASGLAGTYEQYF.

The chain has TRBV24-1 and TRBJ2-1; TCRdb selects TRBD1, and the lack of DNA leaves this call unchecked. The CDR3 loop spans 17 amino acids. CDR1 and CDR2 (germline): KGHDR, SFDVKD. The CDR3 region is CATSDSRTGGPYNEQFF.

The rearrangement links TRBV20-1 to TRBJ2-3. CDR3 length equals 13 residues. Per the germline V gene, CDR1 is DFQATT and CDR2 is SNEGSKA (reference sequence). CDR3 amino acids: CSARSASQDTQYF.